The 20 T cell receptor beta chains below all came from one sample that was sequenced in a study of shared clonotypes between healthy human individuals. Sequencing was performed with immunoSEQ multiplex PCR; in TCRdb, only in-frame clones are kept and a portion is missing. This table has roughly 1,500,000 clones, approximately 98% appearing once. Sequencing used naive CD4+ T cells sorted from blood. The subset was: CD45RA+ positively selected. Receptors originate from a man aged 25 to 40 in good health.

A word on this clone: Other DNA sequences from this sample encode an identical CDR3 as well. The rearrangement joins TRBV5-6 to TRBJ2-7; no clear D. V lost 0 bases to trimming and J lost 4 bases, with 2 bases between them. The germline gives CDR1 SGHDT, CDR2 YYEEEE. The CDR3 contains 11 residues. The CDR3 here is CASSLAYEQYF. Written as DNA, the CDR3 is TGTGCCAGCAGCTTGGCGTACGAGCAGTACTTC. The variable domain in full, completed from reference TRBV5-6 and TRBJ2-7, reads DAGVTQSPTHLIKTRGQQVTLRCSPKSGHDTVSWYQQALGQGPQFIFQYYEEEERQRGNFPDRFSGHQFPNYSSELNVNALLLGDSALYLCASSLAYEQYFGPGTRLTVT.

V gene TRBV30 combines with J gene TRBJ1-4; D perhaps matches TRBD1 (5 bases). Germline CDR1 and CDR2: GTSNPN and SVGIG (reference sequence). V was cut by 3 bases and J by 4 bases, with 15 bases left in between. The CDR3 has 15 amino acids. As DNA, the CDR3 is TGTGCCTGGAGGGGGACCGCCGGGATTAATGAAAAACTGTTTTTT. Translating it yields CAWRGTAGINEKLFF.

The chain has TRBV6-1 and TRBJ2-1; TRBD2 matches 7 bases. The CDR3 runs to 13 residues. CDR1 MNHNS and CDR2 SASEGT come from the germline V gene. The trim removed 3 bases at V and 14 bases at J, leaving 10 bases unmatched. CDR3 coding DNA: TGTGCCAGCAGTGATTATATTGCGGCGGGAGAGTTCTTC. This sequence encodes CASSDYIAAGEFF.

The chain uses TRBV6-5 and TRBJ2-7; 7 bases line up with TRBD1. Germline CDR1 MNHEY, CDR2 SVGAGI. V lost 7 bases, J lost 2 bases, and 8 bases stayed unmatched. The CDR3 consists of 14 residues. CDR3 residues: CASKRQGVAYEQYF. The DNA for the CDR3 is TGTGCCAGCAAAAGACAGGGAGTGGCCTACGAGCAGTACTTC.

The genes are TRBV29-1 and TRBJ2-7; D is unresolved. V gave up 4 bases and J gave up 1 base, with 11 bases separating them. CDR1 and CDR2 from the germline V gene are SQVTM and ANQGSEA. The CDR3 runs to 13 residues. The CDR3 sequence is CSVGLPVSYEQYF. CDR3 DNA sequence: TGCAGCGTTGGTCTTCCCGTGTCCTACGAGCAGTACTTC.

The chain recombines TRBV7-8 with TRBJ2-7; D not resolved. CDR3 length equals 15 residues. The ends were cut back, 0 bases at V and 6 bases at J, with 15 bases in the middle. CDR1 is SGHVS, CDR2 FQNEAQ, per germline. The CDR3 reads CASSLASRSTREQYF. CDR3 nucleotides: TGTGCCAGCAGCTTAGCTAGCCGTTCCACCCGCGAGCAGTACTTC.

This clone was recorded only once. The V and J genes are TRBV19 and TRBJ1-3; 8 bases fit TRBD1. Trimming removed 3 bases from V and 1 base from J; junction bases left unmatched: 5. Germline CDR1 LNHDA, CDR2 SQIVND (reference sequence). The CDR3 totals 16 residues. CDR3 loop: CASSIPRQGSGNTIYF. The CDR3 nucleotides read TGTGCCAGTAGTATTCCGCGACAGGGGTCTGGAAACACCATATATTTT. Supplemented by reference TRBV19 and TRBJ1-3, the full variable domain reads DGGITQSPKYLFRKEGQNVTLSCEQNLNHDAMYWYRQDPGQGLRLIYYSQIVNDFQKGDIAEGYSVSREKKESFPLTVTSAQKNPTAFYLCASSIPRQGSGNTIYFGEGSWLTVV.

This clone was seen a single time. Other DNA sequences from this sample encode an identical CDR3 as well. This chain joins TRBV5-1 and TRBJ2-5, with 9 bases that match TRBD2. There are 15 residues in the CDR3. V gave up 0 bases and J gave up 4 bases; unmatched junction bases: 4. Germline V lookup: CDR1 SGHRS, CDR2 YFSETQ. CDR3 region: CASSLGLAGRETQYF. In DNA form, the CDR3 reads TGCGCCAGCAGCTTGGGCCTAGCGGGAAGAGAGACCCAGTACTTC.

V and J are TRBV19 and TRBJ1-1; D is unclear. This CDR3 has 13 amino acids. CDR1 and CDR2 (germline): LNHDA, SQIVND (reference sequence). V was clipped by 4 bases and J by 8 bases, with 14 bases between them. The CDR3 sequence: CASSTRPAREAFF. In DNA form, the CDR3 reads TGTGCCAGTAGTACCCGACCAGCCAGGGAAGCTTTCTTT.

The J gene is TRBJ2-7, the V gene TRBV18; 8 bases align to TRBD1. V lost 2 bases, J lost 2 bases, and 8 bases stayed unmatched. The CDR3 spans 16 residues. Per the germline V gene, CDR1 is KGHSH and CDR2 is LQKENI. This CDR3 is CASSPRDGTGAYEQYF. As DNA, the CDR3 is TGTGCCAGCTCACCAAGGGACGGGACAGGAGCCTACGAGCAGTACTTC.

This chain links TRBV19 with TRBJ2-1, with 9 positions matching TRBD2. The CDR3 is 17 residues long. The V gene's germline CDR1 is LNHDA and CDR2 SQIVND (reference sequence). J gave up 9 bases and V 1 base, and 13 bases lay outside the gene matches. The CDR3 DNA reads TGTGCCAGTAGTATAGGGACGACTAGCGGAGGGTTCGGTGAGCAGTTCTTC. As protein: CASSIGTTSGGFGEQFF.

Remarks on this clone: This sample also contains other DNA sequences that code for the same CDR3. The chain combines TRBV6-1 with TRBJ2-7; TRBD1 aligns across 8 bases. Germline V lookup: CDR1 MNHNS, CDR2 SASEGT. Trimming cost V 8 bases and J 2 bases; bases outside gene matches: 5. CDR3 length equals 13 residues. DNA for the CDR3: TGTGCCAGCGGACAGGGAGGCCCCTACGAGCAGTACTTC. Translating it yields CASGQGGPYEQYF.

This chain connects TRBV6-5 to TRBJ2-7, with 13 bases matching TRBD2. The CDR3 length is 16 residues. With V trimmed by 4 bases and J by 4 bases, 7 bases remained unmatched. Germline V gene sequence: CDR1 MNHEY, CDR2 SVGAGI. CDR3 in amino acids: CASSFRTSGSPYEQYF. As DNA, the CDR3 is TGTGCCAGCAGTTTCCGGACTAGCGGGAGTCCTTACGAGCAGTACTTC.

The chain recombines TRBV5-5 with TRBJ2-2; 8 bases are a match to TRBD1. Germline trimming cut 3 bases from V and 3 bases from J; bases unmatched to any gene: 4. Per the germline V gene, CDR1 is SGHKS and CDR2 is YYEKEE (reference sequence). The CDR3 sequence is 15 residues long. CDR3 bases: TGTGCCAGCAGCTCCAGGGGGCTTGACACCGGGGAGCTGTTTTTT. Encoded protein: CASSSRGLDTGELFF.

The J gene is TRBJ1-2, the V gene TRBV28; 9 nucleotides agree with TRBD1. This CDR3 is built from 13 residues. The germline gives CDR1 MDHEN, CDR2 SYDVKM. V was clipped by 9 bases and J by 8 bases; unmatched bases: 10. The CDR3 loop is CASNIDRGVGYTF. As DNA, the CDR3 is TGTGCCAGTAACATCGACAGGGGGGTCGGCTACACCTTC.

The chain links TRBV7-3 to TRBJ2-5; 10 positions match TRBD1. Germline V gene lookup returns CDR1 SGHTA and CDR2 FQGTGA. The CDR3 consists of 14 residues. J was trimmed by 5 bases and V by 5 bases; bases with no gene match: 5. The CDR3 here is CASSPGTGEETQYF. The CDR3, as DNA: TGTGCCAGCAGCCCCGGGACAGGGGAGGAGACCCAGTACTTC.

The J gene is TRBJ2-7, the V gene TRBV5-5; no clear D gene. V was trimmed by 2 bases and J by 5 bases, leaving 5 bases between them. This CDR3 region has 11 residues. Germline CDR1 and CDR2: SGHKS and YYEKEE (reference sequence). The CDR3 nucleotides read TGTGCCAGCAGCTTTTCGGACGAGCAGTACTTC. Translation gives CASSFSDEQYF. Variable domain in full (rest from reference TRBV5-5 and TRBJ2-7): DAGVTQSPTHLIKTRGQQVTLRCSPISGHKSVSWYQQVLGQGPQFIFQYYEKEERGRGNFPDRFSARQFPNYSSELNVNALLLGDSALYLCASSFSDEQYFGPGTRLTVT.

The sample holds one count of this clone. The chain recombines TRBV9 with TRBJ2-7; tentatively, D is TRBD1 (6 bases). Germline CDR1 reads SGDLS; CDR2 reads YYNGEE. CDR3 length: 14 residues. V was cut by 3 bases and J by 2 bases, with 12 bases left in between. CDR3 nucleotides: TGTGCCAGCAGCGCCCACAGGGATACCTACGAGCAGTACTTC. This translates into CASSAHRDTYEQYF. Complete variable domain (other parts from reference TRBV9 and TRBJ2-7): DSGVTQTPKHLITATGQRVTLRCSPRSGDLSVYWYQQSLDQGLQFLIQYYNGEERAKGNILERFSAQQFPDLHSELNLSSLELGDSALYFCASSAHRDTYEQYFGPGTRLTVT.

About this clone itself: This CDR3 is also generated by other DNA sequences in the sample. The CDR3 DNA reads TGTGCCAGCAGCTCCCAAGAGACCCAGTACTTC. Protein product: CASSSQETQYF. V usage is TRBV7-6 and J usage is TRBJ2-5; D is unresolved. The CDR3 contains 11 residues. Trimming took off 4 bases at V and 1 base at J, with 1 base between the two ends. Per germline, CDR1 SGHVS and CDR2 FNYEAQ.

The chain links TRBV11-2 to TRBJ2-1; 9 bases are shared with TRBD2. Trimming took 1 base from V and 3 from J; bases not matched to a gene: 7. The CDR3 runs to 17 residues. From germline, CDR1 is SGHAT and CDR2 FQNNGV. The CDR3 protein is CASSLGLSGSFYNEQFF. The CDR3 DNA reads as TGTGCCAGCAGCTTAGGGCTTAGCGGGAGTTTCTACAATGAGCAGTTCTTC.